The entry below gives a single T cell receptor (beta chain) sequence along with its context. This specimen belongs to a study of shared clonotypes between healthy human individuals. Sequencing was performed with immunoSEQ multiplex PCR; in TCRdb, only in-frame clones are kept and a portion is missing. Among roughly 2 million clones listed, roughly 96% were seen once. This CDR3 has 15 amino acids. Germline loops: CDR1 LNHDA, CDR2 SQIVND (reference sequence). V trimming: 4 bases; J trimming: 1 base; junction bases outside the gene matches: 2. This receptor was taken from a man younger than 30 in good health. The chain has TRBV19 and TRBJ2-2, with TRBD1 matching 8 bases. Sequencing used naive CD4+ T cells sorted from blood. Subset reported: CD45RA+ positively selected. CDR3 sequence: CASSRGQGNTGELFF. CDR3 nucleotide sequence: TGTGCCAGTAGTAGAGGACAGGGGAACACCGGGGAGCTGTTTTTT.